This TCR beta chain was retrieved from a study of blood T cell repertoires in COVID-19. Only in-frame clones appear in the TCRdb table, and some are missing; sequencing was by immunoSEQ multiplex PCR. This table holds about 240,000 clones, 80% to 85% found once. The CDR3 spans 15 residues. Trimming shortened V by 0 bases and J by 0 bases, and 7 bases separated the two germline ends. Germline-derived CDR1 and CDR2 are SGDLS and YYNGEE. The sample comprised peripheral blood. The chain carries TRBV9 and TRBJ1-5; D gene uncertain. The origin of this receptor is a woman aged 55-69 years with active or convalescent COVID-19. The CDR3 sequence: CASSVVTHSNQPQHF. The CDR3 DNA is TGTGCCAGCAGCGTAGTGACTCATAGCAATCAGCCCCAGCATTTT.